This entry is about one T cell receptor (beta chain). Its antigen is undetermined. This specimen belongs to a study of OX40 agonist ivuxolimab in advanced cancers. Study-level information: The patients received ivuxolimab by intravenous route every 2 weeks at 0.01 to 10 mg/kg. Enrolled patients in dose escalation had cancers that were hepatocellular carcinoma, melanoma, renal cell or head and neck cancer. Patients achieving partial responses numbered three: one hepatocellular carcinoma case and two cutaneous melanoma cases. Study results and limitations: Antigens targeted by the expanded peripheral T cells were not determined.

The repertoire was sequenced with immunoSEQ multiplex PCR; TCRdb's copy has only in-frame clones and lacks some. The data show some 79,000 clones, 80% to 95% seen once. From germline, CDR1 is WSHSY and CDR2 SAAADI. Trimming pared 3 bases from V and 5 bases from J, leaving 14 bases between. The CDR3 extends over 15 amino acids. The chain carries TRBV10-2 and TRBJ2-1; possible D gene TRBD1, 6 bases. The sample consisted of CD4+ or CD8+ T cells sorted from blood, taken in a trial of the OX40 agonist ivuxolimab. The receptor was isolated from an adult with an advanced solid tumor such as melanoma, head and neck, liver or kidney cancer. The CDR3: CASSEPIDRHNEQFF. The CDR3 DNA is TGCGCCAGCAGTGAACCCATTGACAGGCACAATGAGCAGTTCTTC.